The 29 T cell receptor beta chains listed next were all sequenced from one sample in a study of vaccination and CD4 T cells after COVID-19 (dated by TCRdb to the early 2020s). Library preparation used PCR. Sequencing took place on an Illumina iSeq 100. The public reads were run again by TCRdb, first through fastp at Q25 and then through MiXCR, and only productive beta chains were kept. A single entry per CDR3 protein holds the most common genes and DNA from its merged rows. The sample yields over 20,000 distinct CDR3 sequences; roughly 50% were counted once. Around 1.1% of the sample is held by the ten biggest clonotypes. The source material was CD4+ T cells from blood, sampled before SARS-CoV-2 vaccination. Receptors originate from a human donor who had recovered from COVID-19.

The chain combines TRBV2 with TRBJ2-3, with D perhaps TRBD2 (6 bases). Germline V gives CDR1 SNHLY, CDR2 FYNNEI. Trimming took 6 bases from V and 6 from J, leaving 13 bases between them. The CDR3 is made up of 13 amino acids. CDR3 sequence: CASREGLIDTQYF. In DNA form, the CDR3 reads TGTGCCAGCAGGGAGGGGCTCATCGATACGCAGTATTTT.

The chain uses TRBV20-1 and TRBJ2-5; tentative D call: TRBD2 (6 bases). This CDR3 has 14 amino acids. Germline-derived CDR1 and CDR2 are DFQATT and SNEGSKA (reference sequence). The ends were cut back, 7 bases at V and 1 base at J, with 16 bases in the middle. As DNA, the CDR3 is TGCAGTGTCGGTGAGAGCGGGCTCCAAGAGACCCAGTACTTC. This translates into CSVGESGLQETQYF.

This clonotype has only a few counts. The chain recombines TRBV20-1 with TRBJ2-5; 8 bases match TRBD2. Germline V lookup: CDR1 DFQATT, CDR2 SNEGSKA (reference sequence). The CDR3 length is 15 residues. Germline trimming cut 6 bases from V and 0 bases from J; bases unmatched to any gene: 9. CDR3 DNA sequence: TGCAGTGCCTTCGATGCGGGAGGCCACCAAGAGACCCAGTACTTC. Its protein product is CSAFDAGGHQETQYF.

This clonotype was counted a few times. The genes are TRBV6-5 and TRBJ1-2, with D unclear. The CDR3 is made up of 17 amino acids. Trimming took off 6 bases at V and 4 bases at J, with 24 bases between the two ends. Germline assignment: CDR1 MNHEY and CDR2 SVGAGI. This CDR3 is CASSYTYYKQKPYGYTF. Here the CDR3 DNA reads TGTGCCAGCAGCTACACATACTATAAACAGAAACCCTATGGCTACACCTTC.

The J gene is TRBJ2-5, the V gene TRBV29-1; 8 nucleotides match TRBD1. The CDR3 sequence is 13 residues long. The germline V gene encodes CDR1 SQVTM and CDR2 ANQGSEA. V dropped 5 bases and J dropped 3; count of bases not matched to a gene: 5. The CDR3 DNA is TGCAGCGTTACTACGACAGGGGAAGAGACCCAGTACTTC. Translating gives CSVTTTGEETQYF.

The genes are TRBV5-6 and TRBJ2-5; D unresolved. The CDR3 totals 11 residues. The V end lost 2 bases, the J end lost 5 bases, and 4 bases lay between the germline ends. Germline V gene lookup returns CDR1 SGHDT and CDR2 YYEEEE. CDR3: CASSLRETQYF. In DNA form, the CDR3 reads TGTGCCAGCAGCTTACGGGAGACCCAGTACTTC.

The chain employs TRBV7-2 and TRBJ1-2, with no clear D. The CDR3 is made up of 14 amino acids. Germline values: CDR1 SGHTA, CDR2 FQGNSA. Trimming left V 1 base short and J 5 bases short, with 11 bases between. CDR3 nucleotide sequence: TGTGCCAGCAGCTTAGAAGCCGGGGTTTATGGCTACACCTTC. Protein product: CASSLEAGVYGYTF.

This clonotype has a handful of counts. The chain couples TRBV27 to TRBJ2-4, with 7 bases fitting TRBD1. Germline V gene data show CDR1 as MNHEY and CDR2 as SMNVEV (reference sequence). V dropped 7 bases and J dropped 1; count of bases not matched to a gene: 10. CDR3 size: 16 residues. The CDR3 is CASNSRGPGAKNIQYF. DNA for the CDR3: TGTGCCAGCAACTCGAGGGGGCCCGGGGCCAAAAACATTCAGTACTTC.

This chain joins TRBV4-2 and TRBJ1-5; D call uncertain. Between the trimmed V and J ends, which lost 0 bases and 2 bases, there was a span of 5 bases. Germline CDR1 LGHNA, CDR2 YNFKEQ. CDR3 length: 14 residues. The CDR3 loop reads CASSQERGNQPQHF. The DNA for the CDR3 is TGTGCCAGCAGCCAAGAAAGGGGCAATCAGCCCCAGCATTTT.

This chain links TRBV18 with TRBJ2-5; 10 bases match TRBD1. This CDR3 has 16 residues. The V gene's germline CDR1 is KGHSH and CDR2 LQKENI. V lost 3 bases to trimming and J lost 2 bases; unmatched junction nucleotides: 6. CDR3 sequence (DNA): TGTGCCAGCTCACCTCTTGCGGGACAGGGGCAAGAGACCCAGTACTTC. Encoded protein: CASSPLAGQGQETQYF.

The chain combines TRBV2 with TRBJ1-1; 7 bases fit TRBD1. The germline V gene encodes CDR1 SNHLY and CDR2 FYNNEI. The CDR3 sequence is 12 residues long. V shed 8 bases, J shed 7 bases, and the junction held 7 bases outside the gene matches. The CDR3 nucleotides are TGTGCCAGCGGACAGGTGATAAATGAAGCTTTCTTT. It encodes CASGQVINEAFF.

This clonotype was seen only a few times. V is TRBV2 and J is TRBJ1-6; 9 bases align to TRBD1. V gave up 11 bases and J gave up 7 bases; unmatched junction bases: 9. Germline V gene data show CDR1 as SNHLY and CDR2 as FYNNEI. The CDR3 is made up of 14 amino acids. CDR3 sequence: CAGTGFVVNSPLHF. CDR3 nucleotides: TGTGCCGGGACAGGGTTTGTCGTGAATTCACCCCTCCACTTT.

The chain couples TRBV28 to TRBJ1-5; 8 bases are a match to TRBD1. Germline CDR1 reads MDHEN; CDR2 reads SYDVKM. This CDR3 has 16 amino acids. Germline trimming cut 5 bases from V and 2 bases from J; bases unmatched to any gene: 8. This CDR3 reads CASSQTRGLGNQPQHF. CDR3 bases: TGTGCCAGCAGTCAGACCAGGGGGCTTGGCAATCAGCCCCAGCATTTT.

On this clonotype itself: Mismatch with germline at one junction end may stem from a read error. The chain combines TRBV19 with TRBJ1-5, with 11 bases that match TRBD1. The CDR3 is 14 amino acids. The germline V gene has CDR1 LNHDA and CDR2 SQIVND (reference sequence). The CDR3 region has the DNA TGTGCCGCAAAGGGACAGGGGGGCAACCAGCCCCAGCATTTT. This encodes CAAKGQGGNQPQHF.

The genes are TRBV7-9 and TRBJ2-7; a weak D match, TRBD2 (6 bases). From germline, CDR1 is SEHNR and CDR2 FQNEAQ (reference sequence). CDR3 length equals 15 residues. V lost 1 base, J lost 3 bases, and 13 bases lay in between. The CDR3 here is CASSLGDFPDYEQYF. The CDR3 nucleotides are TGTGCCAGCAGCTTAGGGGACTTCCCCGACTACGAGCAGTACTTC.

V usage is TRBV27 and J usage is TRBJ2-1; 11 bases align to TRBD2. The germline V gene encodes CDR1 MNHEY and CDR2 SMNVEV (reference sequence). J gave up 1 base and V 1 base, and 9 bases lay outside the gene matches. The CDR3 loop spans 19 amino acids. The DNA of the CDR3 is TGTGCCAGCAGTTTATATGCTAGCGGGAGGAGTATTTCCTACAATGAGCAGTTCTTC. Translating gives CASSLYASGRSISYNEQFF.

This clonotype was seen only a few times. V is TRBV10-3 and J is TRBJ1-5; 10 bases are a match to TRBD1. Per germline, CDR1 ENHRY and CDR2 SYGVKD. The CDR3 length is 13 residues. With V trimmed by 7 bases and J by 4 bases, 1 base remained unmatched. CDR3: CAIKGQGNQPQHF. DNA of the CDR3: TGTGCCATCAAGGGACAGGGGAATCAGCCCCAGCATTTT.

This chain joins TRBV5-6 and TRBJ2-7; D ambiguous. The germline gives CDR1 SGHDT, CDR2 YYEEEE. Trimming took off 1 base at V and 2 bases at J, with 10 bases between the two ends. The CDR3 totals 14 residues. CDR3 residues: CASSLWAPTYEQYF. The DNA for the CDR3 is TGTGCCAGCAGCTTGTGGGCACCTACCTACGAGCAGTACTTC. The full variable domain, its missing parts supplied by reference TRBV5-6 and TRBJ2-7, is DAGVTQSPTHLIKTRGQQVTLRCSPKSGHDTVSWYQQALGQGPQFIFQYYEEEERQRGNFPDRFSGHQFPNYSSELNVNALLLGDSALYLCASSLWAPTYEQYFGPGTRLTVT.

V gene TRBV6-1 combines with J gene TRBJ1-6; D not resolved. The V gene's germline CDR1 is MNHNS and CDR2 SASEGT. V lost 6 bases, J lost 5 bases, and 2 bases lay in between. The CDR3 runs 11 residues. CDR3: CASSNNSPLHF. The DNA for the CDR3 is TGTGCCAGCAGCAATAATTCACCCCTCCACTTT.

The chain employs TRBV6-1 and TRBJ2-1; D gene ambiguous. The CDR3 is made up of 14 amino acids. The V end was cut by 3 bases, the J end by 10 bases, with 16 bases between. Germline lookup yields CDR1 MNHNS and CDR2 SASEGT. The CDR3 DNA reads as TGTGCCAGCAGTGAGGCAGAATATGCGAACGAGCAGTTCTTC. Its translation: CASSEAEYANEQFF.

This clonotype was picked up a small number of times. In DNA, the CDR3 is TGTGCCAGCAGTTACGGGGCGGCAGGGACCCAAGAGACCCAGTACTTC. This sequence encodes CASSYGAAGTQETQYF. This sequence joins TRBV6-5 and TRBJ2-5; D could derive from TRBD1 or TRBD2 (5 bases each). This CDR3 has 16 residues. V dropped 2 bases and J dropped 1 base, with 14 bases sitting between them. CDR1 is MNHEY and CDR2 is SVGAGI in the germline V gene.

As DNA, the CDR3 is TGTGCCAGTCGACAGGTGTATGACACCGGGGAGCTGTTTTTT. Translated, it gives CASRQVYDTGELFF. V gene TRBV6-1 combines with J gene TRBJ2-2; D possibly corresponds to TRBD1 (6 bases). The V end was cut by 9 bases, the J end by 3 bases, with 14 bases between. The CDR3 is 14 amino acids. Germline CDR1 MNHNS, CDR2 SASEGT.

J is TRBJ2-7 and V is TRBV5-6; tentatively, D is TRBD1 or TRBD2 (5 bases each). V lost 4 bases and J lost 9, with 23 bases in between. From germline, CDR1 is SGHDT and CDR2 YYEEEE. The CDR3 consists of 15 residues. In DNA, the CDR3 is TGTGCCAGCAGCAGACCGGGACCCAGCGTCTTGGCGCAGTACTTC. Translating gives CASSRPGPSVLAQYF.

The rearrangement uses TRBV12-3 or TRBV12-4 and TRBJ2-3; TRBD2 matches 9 bases. Trimming removed 4 bases from V and 1 base from J; junction bases left unmatched: 3. The CDR3 is 15 residues long. The CDR3: CASSWASGGTDTQYF. DNA of the CDR3: TGTGCCAGCAGTTGGGCTAGCGGGGGCACAGATACGCAGTATTTT.

This sequence joins TRBV5-1 and TRBJ1-2, with D unresolved. V dropped 4 bases and J dropped 3 bases, with 10 bases sitting between them. Germline CDR1 and CDR2: SGHRS and YFSETQ. The CDR3 totals 13 residues. The CDR3 DNA reads as TGCGCCAGCAGCCAAGACGGTGACTATGGCTACACCTTC. Its translation: CASSQDGDYGYTF.

The V gene is TRBV2, the J gene TRBJ1-2; D call uncertain. Germline V gene lookup returns CDR1 SNHLY and CDR2 FYNNEI. There are 15 residues in the CDR3. Trimming pared 1 base from V and 8 bases from J, leaving 17 bases between. The DNA of the CDR3 is TGTGCCAGCAGTGAAGAGAAGACGGCCTTACTGGGCTACACCTTC. It yields the protein CASSEEKTALLGYTF.

The V and J genes are TRBV20-1 and TRBJ2-5; 9 bases are a match to TRBD2. Germline CDR1 reads DFQATT; CDR2 reads SNEGSKA (reference sequence). This CDR3 contains 13 residues. J gave up 4 bases and V 6 bases, and 6 bases lay outside the gene matches. The CDR3 sequence is CSALSGSRETQYF. The CDR3 DNA reads as TGCAGTGCACTTAGCGGGAGTAGAGAGACCCAGTACTTC.

Concerning this clonotype: A junction boundary mismatches the germline segment, possibly from a read error. This chain connects TRBV20-1 to TRBJ2-3; no clear D gene. The CDR3 contains 11 residues. The germline V gene has CDR1 DFQATT and CDR2 SNEGSKA (reference sequence). The CDR3 sequence is CSARLTDTRYF. The CDR3 DNA follows: TGCAGTGCTAGGTTGACGGATACGCGGTATTTT.

The chain couples TRBV11-2 to TRBJ1-1, with 8 bases that match TRBD1. The CDR3 is 12 amino acids. Germline CDR1 is SGHAT and CDR2 is FQNNGV. Germline trimming cut 7 bases from V and 8 bases from J; bases unmatched to any gene: 6. CDR3 sequence reads: CASNLRTGEAFF. The CDR3 DNA is TGTGCCAGCAACCTACGGACAGGGGAAGCTTTCTTT.